Listed below are T cell receptor beta chains from one sample, sequenced in a study of T cells expressing NK-cell markers. Using the 5' RACE reads, TCRdb records one entry per CDR3 protein without DNA. This sample carries a few hundred thousand distinct CDR3 sequences, with roughly 1.4% going to the ten biggest clones. The specimen sequenced was blood T cells: a sorted CD56 or NKG2C T cell subset, CD4+ or CD8+ T cells, or bulk PBMC T cells (not recorded which). These receptors all stem from a woman aged 45-65 years in good health. CDR3s include the opening cysteine and the closing phenylalanine or tryptophan. Fields, in order: V gene, J gene, CDR3 protein.

>TRBV18|TRBJ2-2
CASSNRAPGRDGELFF
>TRBV7-3|TRBJ1-2
CASSQGTAYGYTF
>TRBV6-1|TRBJ2-5
CASSEVTSGSRETQYF
>TRBV25-1|TRBJ2-7
CASSGAGQLYEQYF
>TRBV7-2|TRBJ2-7
CASSLRLAGEQYF
>TRBV9|TRBJ1-4
CASSKSATNEKLFF
>TRBV29-1|TRBJ2-1
CSVGYTSGSYNEQFF
>TRBV12-3/TRBV12-4|TRBJ1-1
CASSFHGAPNTEAFF
>TRBV28|TRBJ2-2
CASSYPGGGRDTGELFF
>TRBV24-1|TRBJ2-7
CATSDRNSYEQYF
>TRBV5-4|TRBJ2-1
CASSSETVNEQFF
>TRBV5-1|TRBJ2-5
CASSPVNFGTQYF
>TRBV20-1|TRBJ2-5
CSAFRLAVQETQYF
>TRBV3-1|TRBJ1-3
CASSQGVGGNTIYF
>TRBV7-6|TRBJ2-5
CASSLGLLGTETQYF
>TRBV12-3/TRBV12-4|TRBJ1-1
CASSPGGTGGPNTEAFF
>TRBV24-1|TRBJ2-1
CATSDSGLASHNEQFF
>TRBV19|TRBJ2-5
CASSTPQGVGETQYF
>TRBV5-6|TRBJ2-6
CASRPTGVANVLTF
>TRBV9|TRBJ1-6
CASSGLGKPSNSPLHF
>TRBV10-3|TRBJ2-7
CAISERVTDREQYF
>TRBV5-1|TRBJ2-3
CASSLDRATSTDTQYF
>TRBV15|TRBJ2-6
CATSRDGQAGANVLTF
>TRBV24-1|TRBJ2-3
CATGPRGVDTQYF
>TRBV20-1|TRBJ2-5
CSARDYQGGETQYF
>TRBV7-9|TRBJ1-5
CASSLGSFRGGNQPQHF
>TRBV6-5|TRBJ1-3
CASSYSPGFGNTIYF
>TRBV7-9|TRBJ1-3
CASSFGPGPSGNTIYF
>TRBV5-1|TRBJ2-7
CASSIGQGAGEQYF
>TRBV7-9|TRBJ2-7
CASSLGGRGQEQYF
>TRBV7-7|TRBJ2-7
CASSPNRLTYEQYF
>TRBV9|TRBJ2-1
CASNPQLNEQFF
>TRBV20-1|TRBJ2-5
CSASRMVQETQYF
>TRBV6-1|TRBJ1-1
CASNQGASAFF
>TRBV20-1|TRBJ2-1
CSPRDVVNEQFF
>TRBV20-1|TRBJ2-1
CSARSRQGVYDEQFF
>TRBV6-5|TRBJ2-5
CASSEAGVYAETQYF
>TRBV20-1|TRBJ2-6
CSARVGAVGANVLTF
>TRBV2|TRBJ1-1
CASSDTLGGDTEAFF
>TRBV6-2/TRBV6-3|TRBJ2-2
CASSNTGELFF
>TRBV24-1|TRBJ2-3
CATSAPGVRADTQYF
>TRBV4-1|TRBJ2-2
CASSHMNTGELFF
>TRBV6-1|TRBJ2-5
CASSEQLSKETQYF
>TRBV11-2|TRBJ1-2
CASSLDRDLYGYTF
>TRBV7-8|TRBJ2-4
CIRGRWAKNIQYF
>TRBV20-1|TRBJ2-3
CSASDDRGSDTQYF
>TRBV20-1|TRBJ1-1
CSGASGNEAFF
>TRBV20-1|TRBJ2-3
CSASGARVGDTQYF
>TRBV25-1|TRBJ2-1
CASSDSSYNEQFF
>TRBV11-3|TRBJ2-5
CASSPRGLDDKRRTQYF
>TRBV12-3/TRBV12-4|TRBJ1-6
CASSFLLGGSPLHF
>TRBV4-1|TRBJ1-4
CASSQETGGIWSTNEKLFF
>TRBV20-1|TRBJ2-1
CSAGRGIEEQFF
>TRBV7-9|TRBJ1-1
CASSSFGSNTEAFF